One sample yielded the 25 T cell receptor beta chains listed below, sequenced in a study of post-analysis software for immune sequencing data. Study findings and constraints: The five TRBV segments detected at higher frequency in patients than in controls included TRBV5-6, TRBV5-1 and TRBV20-1.

These receptors have no known antigen. Prepared TCR beta cDNA libraries contained unique molecular identifiers. TCRdb redid the calling of the PCR reads with MiXCR, one entry per CDR3 protein. There are approximately 180,000 distinct CDR3 sequences in the sample; 30% occur only once, and approximately 1.5% lies in the top ten. Specimen: blood. The receptors shown here come from a girl between 5 and 17 years old with multiple sclerosis.

The genes are TRBV20-1 and TRBJ1-5; TRBD1 agrees at 9 bases. CDR3 length: 14 residues. Germline V CDR1 and CDR2: DFQATT, SNEGSKA (reference sequence). The junction had 6 bases not matched to a gene; V was cut back by 7 bases and J by 2 bases. This CDR3 is CSGETGGGNQPQHF. The CDR3 region has the DNA TGCAGTGGGGAGACAGGGGGGGGCAATCAGCCCCAGCATTTT.

The chain's CDR3 is CASGLTSLAGDHNEQFF. In DNA form, the CDR3 reads TGTGCTAGTGGTTTGACTTCACTAGCGGGAGATCACAATGAGCAGTTCTTC. This chain links TRBV12-5 with TRBJ2-1, with TRBD2 matching 11 bases. CDR3 length equals 17 residues. Germline V gives CDR1 LGHNT, CDR2 FRNRAP. Trimming cost V 2 bases and J 5 bases; bases outside gene matches: 8.

The genes are TRBV18 and TRBJ2-1, with TRBD1 identical over 8 bases. After removal of 5 bases from V and 5 bases from J, the junction contained 17 bases not matched to a gene. The germline gives CDR1 KGHSH, CDR2 LQKENI. The CDR3 runs to 18 residues. CDR3 loop: CASSSKRQGLNRNNEQFF. The CDR3 coding sequence is TGTGCCAGCTCAAGTAAGAGACAGGGGCTAAACAGAAACAATGAGCAGTTCTTC. The complete variable domain, with remaining parts taken from reference TRBV18 and TRBJ2-1, reads NAGVMQNPRHLVRRRGQEARLRCSPMKGHSHVYWYRQLPEEGLKFMVYLQKENIIDESGMPKERFSAEFPKEGPSILRIQQVVRGDSAAYFCASSSKRQGLNRNNEQFFGPGTRLTVL.

This clonotype appeared many times. This chain uses TRBV25-1 with TRBJ2-5; D is ambiguous. V shed 1 base and J shed 2 bases, with 8 bases lying between them. Germline lookup yields CDR1 MGHDK and CDR2 SYGVNS. This CDR3 region has 14 residues. The CDR3 loop reads CASSEWGSQETQYF. In DNA, the CDR3 is TGTGCCAGCAGTGAATGGGGATCGCAAGAGACCCAGTACTTC.

This clonotype occurred once. The CDR3 DNA reads as TGTGCCAGCAGCTTAGCGGAAGGGGCTCGAGAAGCTTTCTTT. This codes for CASSLAEGAREAFF. The rearrangement joins TRBV7-8 to TRBJ1-1; weak D call: TRBD1 (5 bases). This CDR3 has 14 amino acids. The germline V gene has CDR1 SGHVS and CDR2 FQNEAQ. V shed 0 bases and J shed 8 bases, with 13 bases lying between them.

About this clonotype itself: Given a much more abundant clone one base away, this may be a read error. The chain recombines TRBV4-1 with TRBJ2-7; tentative D call: TRBD1 (6 bases). The CDR3 extends over 12 amino acids. V lost 5 bases and J lost 7, with 12 bases in between. Germline lookup yields CDR1 MGHRA and CDR2 YSYEKL. In DNA, the CDR3 is TGCGCCAGCAGCTCCGGGGACAATGAGCAGTACTTC. Translating it yields CASSSGDNEQYF.

The table lists this clonotype with many counts. V is TRBV7-9 and J is TRBJ2-3, with unresolved D. The V end lost 7 bases, the J end lost 4 bases, and 21 bases lay between the germline ends. Germline V gene data show CDR1 as SEHNR and CDR2 as FQNEAQ (reference sequence). This CDR3 has 16 amino acids. For the CDR3, the DNA is TGTGCCAGCAACCCTACGTCGCAGGACGGGTCAGATACGCAGTATTTT. Its translation is CASNPTSQDGSDTQYF.

In its sample, this clonotype was seen many times. The chain carries TRBV20-1 and TRBJ1-5; no definite D call. The germline CDR1 and CDR2 sequences are DFQATT and SNEGSKA (reference sequence). V lost 3 bases and J lost 0, with 12 bases in between. The CDR3 totals 15 residues. Here the CDR3 reads CSARSLGNSNQPQHF. In DNA, the CDR3 is TGCAGTGCTAGGTCTCTAGGCAATAGCAATCAGCCCCAGCATTTT.

This clonotype occurred a few times. The chain couples TRBV29-1 to TRBJ1-2; D is uncertain. The CDR3 contains 12 residues. The V gene's germline CDR1 is SQVTM and CDR2 ANQGSEA. The V gene lost 8 bases and the J gene lost 5 bases, with 15 bases spanning the gap. CDR3: CSISSGVYGYTF. CDR3 coding DNA: TGCAGCATTAGCAGTGGGGTTTATGGCTACACCTTC.

This sequence joins TRBV7-2 and TRBJ1-6, with D unresolved. Trimming took 5 bases from V and 8 from J, leaving 7 bases between them. The length of the CDR3 is 12 residues. Per germline, CDR1 SGHTA and CDR2 FQGNSA. CDR3: CTSSRPDSPLHF. CDR3 sequence (DNA): TGTACCAGCAGCAGGCCTGATTCACCCCTCCACTTT.

Points on this clonotype: At one end the junction does not follow the germline gene, possibly because of a read error. The chain combines TRBV7-2 with TRBJ2-1; a weak D match, TRBD1 (5 bases). The CDR3 spans 13 residues. The germline V gene encodes CDR1 SGHTA and CDR2 FQGNSA. In DNA form, the CDR3 reads TGTGCCAGCAGCCTTGACAGAAACAATGAGCGGTTCTTC. Encoded protein: CASSLDRNNERFF.

A few counts support this clonotype. The genes are TRBV20-1 and TRBJ1-6, with unresolved D. This CDR3 has 15 amino acids. Trimming took 5 bases from V and 3 from J, leaving 14 bases between them. Germline lookup yields CDR1 DFQATT and CDR2 SNEGSKA (reference sequence). The CDR3 DNA is TGCAGTGCTTCGGCTGAAGACTTCTATAATTCACCCCTCCACTTT. This codes for CSASAEDFYNSPLHF.

This clonotype was found a few times. V usage is TRBV12-3 or TRBV12-4 and J usage is TRBJ1-1; D is possibly TRBD1 (6 bases). The CDR3 extends over 14 amino acids. V lost 3 bases to trimming and J lost 5 bases, with 13 bases between them. The CDR3 DNA reads TGTGCCAGCAGTTTTATTCGGGGGGCTACTGAAGCTTTCTTT. Protein product: CASSFIRGATEAFF.

The table lists this clonotype with many counts. The chain links TRBV5-1 to TRBJ2-1, with TRBD1 matching 7 bases. Germline CDR1 and CDR2: SGHRS and YFSETQ. CDR3 size: 15 residues. V shed 3 bases and J 5 bases; nucleotides not matched to a gene: 8. CDR3 nucleotide sequence: TGCGCCAGCAGCTATCAACCGGGACAGAACAATGAGCAGTTCTTC. Protein: CASSYQPGQNNEQFF.

This clonotype was seen many times. The gene calls are TRBV25-1 and TRBJ2-1, with D maybe TRBD2 (6 bases). The CDR3 is 14 amino acids. V was pared by 6 bases and J by 6 bases, with 15 bases between. Germline CDR1 MGHDK, CDR2 SYGVNS. This chain's CDR3 is CASRAGTGGNEQFF. CDR3 sequence (DNA): TGTGCCAGCAGAGCCGGGACTGGGGGCAATGAGCAGTTCTTC.

This clonotype was detected ten times or more. J is TRBJ2-5 and V is TRBV5-1; a possible D gene is TRBD2 (5 bases). Trimming took 0 bases from V and 5 from J, leaving 11 bases between them. The CDR3 totals 14 residues. CDR1 is SGHRS, CDR2 YFSETQ, per germline. The CDR3 DNA follows: TGCGCCAGCAGCTTGGATCCGGGATCGGAGACCCAGTACTTC. It encodes CASSLDPGSETQYF.

This clonotype was found many times. The chain combines TRBV15 with TRBJ1-5, with 9 bases fitting TRBD1. The CDR3 totals 17 residues. The V gene end was trimmed by 0 bases and the J gene end by 3 bases; junction bases not matched to a gene: 6. Germline CDR1 reads LNHNV; CDR2 reads YYDKDF (reference sequence). CDR3 amino acids: CATSRDWTGADNQPQHF. CDR3 sequence (DNA): TGTGCCACCAGCAGAGATTGGACAGGGGCCGACAATCAGCCCCAGCATTTT.

The table lists this clonotype with many counts. This chain joins TRBV29-1 and TRBJ2-1; D gene ambiguous. Germline CDR1 reads SQVTM; CDR2 reads ANQGSEA. CDR3 length: 15 amino acids. Trimming took off 5 bases at V and 0 bases at J, with 14 bases between the two ends. The CDR3 loop is CSVLGTSTSYNEQFF. CDR3 nucleotides: TGCAGCGTTCTGGGTACGAGTACCTCCTACAATGAGCAGTTCTTC.

This clonotype was counted at least ten times. The rearrangement links TRBV12-3 or TRBV12-4 to TRBJ1-5; 10 positions agree with TRBD1. The length of the CDR3 is 16 residues. The ends lost 7 bases at V and 0 bases at J; junction bases unmatched: 6. CDR3 bases: TGTGCCAGCACCGGACAGGGGGAAATTAGCAATCAGCCCCAGCATTTT. This translates into CASTGQGEISNQPQHF.

This clonotype was observed a handful of times. A much larger clone lies a single base off, so this may be a read error. This chain joins TRBV20-1 and TRBJ2-3; 8 nucleotides line up with TRBD2. The germline gives CDR1 DFQATT, CDR2 SNEGSKA (reference sequence). The CDR3 extends over 18 amino acids. As DNA, the CDR3 is TGCGGTGCTAGAGATGTGCAGCGGGAGATAGTGGGCACAGATACGCAGTATTTT. Translating gives CGARDVQREIVGTDTQYF.

The chain uses TRBV19 and TRBJ2-2, with D possibly being TRBD2 (7 bases). CDR1 is LNHDA and CDR2 is SQIVND in the germline V gene (reference sequence). Trimming left V 6 bases short and J 5 bases short, with 19 bases between. CDR3 length: 16 residues. The CDR3: CASSLAAGASTGELFF. In DNA form, the CDR3 reads TGTGCCAGTAGCCTGGCCGCGGGGGCGAGTACCGGGGAGCTGTTTTTT.

This clonotype was seen just once. This sequence joins TRBV13 and TRBJ2-1; D ambiguous. Trimming left V 4 bases short and J 4 bases short, with 17 bases between. The CDR3 is 16 amino acids. Germline V gene lookup returns CDR1 PRHDT and CDR2 FYEKMQ (reference sequence). The CDR3 region has the DNA TGTGCCAGCAGCTCCAGCGACGGGCGTAGGTACAATGAGCAGTTCTTC. It is translated as CASSSSDGRRYNEQFF.

This clonotype showed up many times. The chain employs TRBV29-1 and TRBJ2-7; TRBD1 aligns across 9 bases. Germline assignment: CDR1 SQVTM and CDR2 ANQGSEA. CDR3 size: 13 residues. V lost 4 bases and J lost 5; bases outside the gene matches: 6. CDR3 protein: CSVARDRVDEQYF. The DNA of the CDR3 is TGCAGCGTTGCCCGGGACAGGGTAGACGAGCAGTACTTC.

As to this clonotype: It is likely a read error, because the conserved phenylalanine at the end of the CDR3 is missing. The CDR3 protein is CAGSSSGGANVLTV. The CDR3 coding sequence is TGTGCCGGCAGCTCCTCTGGGGGGGCCAACGTCCTGACTGTC. This chain joins TRBV7-3 and TRBJ2-6; the D is unclear. The germline CDR1 and CDR2 sequences are SGHTA and FQGTGA. The CDR3 consists of 14 residues.

This clonotype was seen only a few times. In DNA form, the CDR3 reads TGTGCCAGCAGTGGGGGGCACCAAGAGACCCAGTACTTC. Protein product: CASSGGHQETQYF. The chain recombines TRBV2 with TRBJ2-5; D might be TRBD1 (6 bases). The CDR3 contains 13 residues. The germline CDR1 and CDR2 sequences are SNHLY and FYNNEI. Trimming shortened V by 4 bases and J by 0 bases, and 6 bases separated the two germline ends. The variable domain in full, with the rest retrieved from reference TRBV2 and TRBJ2-5, is EPEVTQTPSHQVTQMGQEVILRCVPISNHLYFYWYRQILGQKVEFLVSFYNNEISEKSEIFDDQFSVERPDGSNFTLKIRSTKLEDSAMYFCASSGGHQETQYFGPGTRLLVL.